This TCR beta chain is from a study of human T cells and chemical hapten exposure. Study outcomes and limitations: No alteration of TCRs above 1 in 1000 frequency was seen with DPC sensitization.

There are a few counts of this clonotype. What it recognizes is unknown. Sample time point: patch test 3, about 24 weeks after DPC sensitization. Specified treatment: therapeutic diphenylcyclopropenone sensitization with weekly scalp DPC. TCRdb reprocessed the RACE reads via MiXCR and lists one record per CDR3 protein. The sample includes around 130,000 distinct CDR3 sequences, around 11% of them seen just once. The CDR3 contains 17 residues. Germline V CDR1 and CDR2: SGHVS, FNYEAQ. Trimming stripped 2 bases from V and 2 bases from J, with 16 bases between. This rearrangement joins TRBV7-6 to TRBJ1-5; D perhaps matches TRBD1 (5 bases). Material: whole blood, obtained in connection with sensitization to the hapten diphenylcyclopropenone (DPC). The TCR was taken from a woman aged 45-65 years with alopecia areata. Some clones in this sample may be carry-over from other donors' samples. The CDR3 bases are TGTGCCAGCAGCTTAAGAAGGGCAGGGTCTCGCAATCAGCCCCAGCATTTT. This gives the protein CASSLRRAGSRNQPQHF.